This T cell receptor beta chain was captured by sequencing in a study of vaccination and CD4 T cells after COVID-19. Turning to the study itself: Convalescent patients gave post-COVID blood a median about 100 days post-diagnosis, range 35 to 161.

The length of the CDR3 is 16 residues. J was trimmed by 0 bases and V by 4 bases; bases with no gene match: 4. Germline loops: CDR1 MRHNA, CDR2 SNTAGT. Notes on the study in general: Spike mono-reactivity applied to 304 of 307 vaccine-specific clones detected in convalescent patients. Post-vaccination reactive clonotypes (median approximately 38) did not differ significantly from post-infection (about 21). Early post-infection timepoints were missing, and relatively few convalescent patients were studied.

Points on this clonotype: The antigen is unknown.

Via MiXCR, TCRdb re-called the PCR reads, giving one row per CDR3 protein. This sample yields roughly 20,000 distinct CDR3 sequences, of which roughly 63% are seen a single time; 0.95% to 1.3% belongs to the top ten. Specimen: CD4+ T cells from blood, collected after SARS-CoV-2 vaccination. The sequence derives from a human donor who had recovered from COVID-19. The chain links TRBV6-4 to TRBJ2-1, with 9 bases that match TRBD2. CDR3 nucleotides: TGTGCCAGCAGTGTTTTAGCGGGAGCCTCCTACAATGAGCAGTTCTTC. Its translation: CASSVLAGASYNEQFF.